This record looks at one T cell receptor beta chain sequence and its context. The germline V and J ends were trimmed by 8 bases and 2 bases, with 17 bases remaining between them. Germline CDR1 and CDR2: MRHNA and SNTAGT. The CDR3 has 15 amino acids. This entry is derived from a study of blood T cell repertoires in COVID-19. Assay used: immunoSEQ multiplex PCR; TCRdb lists only in-frame clones, some missing. The data show 75,000 to 80,000 clones, 88% seen once. Material for sequencing was peripheral blood. The chain is built from TRBV6-4 and TRBJ2-3, with D unresolved. This receptor was identified in a human donor in a cohort sampled during active COVID-19. The CDR3 nucleotides read TGTGCCAGCTCGTCTGGTACTGAGGTCACAGATACGCAGTATTTT. This encodes CASSSGTEVTDTQYF.